One T cell receptor (beta chain) is described in this entry. Antigen unknown. The data are from a study of OX40 agonist ivuxolimab in advanced cancers. Findings and limits, study-wide: Averaging showed that CD8+ T cells had more expanded clones than CD4+ did.

The germline V gene has CDR1 MNHEY and CDR2 SMNVEV (reference sequence). The germline V and J ends were trimmed by 3 bases and 0 bases, with 5 bases remaining between them. The length of the CDR3 is 14 residues. Here immunoSEQ multiplex PCR was the method, and the copy in TCRdb shows in-frame clones only, minus some. The sample includes about 38,000 clones, around 92% of them seen just once. Source: CD4+ or CD8+ T cells sorted from blood, taken in a trial of the OX40 agonist ivuxolimab. The clonotype originates from an adult with an advanced solid tumor such as melanoma, head and neck, liver or kidney cancer. The rearrangement links TRBV27 to TRBJ2-2; D is ambiguous. DNA for the CDR3: TGTGCCAGCAGTTTGTTCGCGAACACCGGGGAGCTGTTTTTT. Amino acids: CASSLFANTGELFF.